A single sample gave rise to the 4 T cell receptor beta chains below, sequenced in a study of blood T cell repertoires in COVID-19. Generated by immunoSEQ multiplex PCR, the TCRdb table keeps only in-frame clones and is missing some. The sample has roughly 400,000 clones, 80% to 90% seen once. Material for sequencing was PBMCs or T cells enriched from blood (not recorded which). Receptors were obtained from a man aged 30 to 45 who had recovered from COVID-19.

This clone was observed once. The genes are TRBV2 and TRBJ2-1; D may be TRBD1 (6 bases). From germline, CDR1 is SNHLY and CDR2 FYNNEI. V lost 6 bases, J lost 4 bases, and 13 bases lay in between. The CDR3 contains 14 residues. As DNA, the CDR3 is TGTGCCAGCAGAGGGACATCTATTTACAATGAGCAGTTCTTC. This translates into CASRGTSIYNEQFF.

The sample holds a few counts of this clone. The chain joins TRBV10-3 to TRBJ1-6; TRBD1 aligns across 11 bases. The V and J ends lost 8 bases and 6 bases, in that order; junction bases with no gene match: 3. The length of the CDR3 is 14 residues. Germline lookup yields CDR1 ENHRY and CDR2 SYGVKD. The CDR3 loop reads CAIGGQGGNSPLHF. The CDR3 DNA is TGTGCCATCGGGGGACAGGGGGGTAATTCACCCCTCCACTTT.

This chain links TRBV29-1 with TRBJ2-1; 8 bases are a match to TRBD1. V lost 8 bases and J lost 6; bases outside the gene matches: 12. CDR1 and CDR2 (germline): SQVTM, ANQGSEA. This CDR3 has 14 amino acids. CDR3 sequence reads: CSSSLGTGGNEQFF. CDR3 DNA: TGCAGCTCTTCTCTGGGGACAGGCGGCAATGAGCAGTTCTTC.

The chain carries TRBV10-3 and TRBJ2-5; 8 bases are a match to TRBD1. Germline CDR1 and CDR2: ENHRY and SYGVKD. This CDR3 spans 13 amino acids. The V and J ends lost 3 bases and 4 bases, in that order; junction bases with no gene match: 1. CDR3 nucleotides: TGTGCCATCAGTGACACAGGGGGAGAGACCCAGTACTTC. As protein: CAISDTGGETQYF.